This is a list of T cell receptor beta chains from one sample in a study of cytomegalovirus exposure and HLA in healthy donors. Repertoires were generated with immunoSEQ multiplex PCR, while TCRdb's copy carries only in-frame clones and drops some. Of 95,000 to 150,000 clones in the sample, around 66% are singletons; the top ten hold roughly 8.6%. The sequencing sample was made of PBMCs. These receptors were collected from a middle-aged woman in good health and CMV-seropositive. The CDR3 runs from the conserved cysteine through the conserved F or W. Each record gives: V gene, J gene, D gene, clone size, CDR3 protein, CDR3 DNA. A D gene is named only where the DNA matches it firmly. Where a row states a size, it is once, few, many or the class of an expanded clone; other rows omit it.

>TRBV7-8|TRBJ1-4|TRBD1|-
CASSYSGTGNEKLFF
TGTGCCAGCAGCTACTCCGGGACAGGGAACGAAAAACTGTTTTTT
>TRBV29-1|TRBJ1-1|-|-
CSVAPGREAFF
TGCAGCGTCGCTCCAGGGCGTGAAGCTTTCTTT
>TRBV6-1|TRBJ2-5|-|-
CASSELGVLLGEETQYF
TGTGCCAGCAGTGAACTCGGCGTTTTATTAGGGGAAGAGACCCAGTACTTC
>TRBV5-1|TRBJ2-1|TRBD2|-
CASAGAYNEQFF
TGCGCCAGCGCGGGAGCCTACAATGAGCAGTTCTTC
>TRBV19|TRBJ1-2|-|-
CASRGLNYGYTF
TGTGCCAGTAGAGGACTGAACTATGGCTACACCTTC
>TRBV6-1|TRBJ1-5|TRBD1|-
CASTPRDRANQPQHF
TGTGCCAGCACCCCCAGGGACAGGGCTAATCAGCCCCAGCATTTT
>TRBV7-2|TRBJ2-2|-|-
CASSFWGGNTGELFF
TGTGCCAGCAGCTTCTGGGGCGGGAACACCGGGGAGCTGTTTTTT
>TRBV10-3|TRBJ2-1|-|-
CAISGTGSSYNEQFF
TGTGCCATCAGTGGAACCGGGAGCTCCTACAATGAGCAGTTCTTC
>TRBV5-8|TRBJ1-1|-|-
CASSPPRVTEAFF
TGTGCCAGCAGCCCCCCCAGGGTCACTGAAGCTTTCTTT
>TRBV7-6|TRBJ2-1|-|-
CASSQFAGPPIF
TGTGCCAGCAGCCAATTCGCGGGGCCTCCCATCTTC
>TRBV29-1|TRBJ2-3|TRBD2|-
CSGGAGGADTQYF
TGCAGCGGGGGAGCGGGGGGCGCAGATACGCAGTATTTT
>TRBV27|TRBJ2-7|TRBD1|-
CASSLGTGFSEQYF
TGTGCCAGCAGTTTGGGGACAGGATTCTCCGAGCAGTACTTC
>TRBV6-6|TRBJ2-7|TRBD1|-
CASRRQGTGEQYF
TGTGCCAGCAGGCGACAGGGTACGGGCGAGCAGTACTTC
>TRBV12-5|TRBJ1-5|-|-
CASGLVTEPQHF
TGTGCTAGTGGTTTGGTAACTGAGCCCCAGCATTTT
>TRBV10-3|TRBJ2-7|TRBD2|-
CAISEGEGTPYEQYF
TGTGCCATCAGTGAGGGGGAGGGGACCCCCTACGAGCAGTACTTC
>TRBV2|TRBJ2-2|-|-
CASSETDETGELFF
TGTGCCAGCAGTGAAACCGATGAGACCGGGGAGCTGTTTTTT
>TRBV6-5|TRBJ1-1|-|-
CASSYGPLMNTEAFF
TGTGCCAGCAGTTACGGCCCGCTGATGAACACTGAAGCTTTCTTT
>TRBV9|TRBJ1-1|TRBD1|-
CASSQGGGTEAFF
TGTGCCAGCAGCCAGGGGGGAGGCACTGAAGCTTTCTTT
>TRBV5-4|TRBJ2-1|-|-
CASSREPEHNEQFF
TGTGCCAGCAGCCGGGAGCCCGAACACAATGAGCAGTTCTTC
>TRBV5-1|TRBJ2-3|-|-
CASSFEIRVGADTQYF
TGCGCCAGCAGCTTCGAGATCCGCGTAGGGGCAGATACGCAGTATTTT
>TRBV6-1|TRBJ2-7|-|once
CASSEVGRGEQYF
TGTGCCAGCAGTGAAGTAGGACGGGGCGAGCAGTACTTC
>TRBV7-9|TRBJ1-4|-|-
CASSPGRTTNEKLFF
TGTGCCAGCAGCCCTGGCCGAACAACTAATGAAAAACTGTTTTTT
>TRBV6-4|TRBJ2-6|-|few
CASSDSLSGANVLTF
TGTGCCAGCAGTGACAGCCTCTCTGGGGCCAACGTCCTGACTTTC
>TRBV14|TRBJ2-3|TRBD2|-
CASSRRASGGDTQYF
TGTGCCAGCAGCCGGCGGGCTAGCGGTGGGGATACGCAGTATTTT
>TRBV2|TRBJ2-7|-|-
CATGPYSYEQYF
TGTGCCACAGGGCCTTACTCCTACGAGCAGTACTTC
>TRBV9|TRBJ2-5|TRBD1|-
CASSVKTGLSQETQYF
TGTGCCAGCAGCGTCAAGACAGGGCTGAGCCAAGAGACCCAGTACTTC